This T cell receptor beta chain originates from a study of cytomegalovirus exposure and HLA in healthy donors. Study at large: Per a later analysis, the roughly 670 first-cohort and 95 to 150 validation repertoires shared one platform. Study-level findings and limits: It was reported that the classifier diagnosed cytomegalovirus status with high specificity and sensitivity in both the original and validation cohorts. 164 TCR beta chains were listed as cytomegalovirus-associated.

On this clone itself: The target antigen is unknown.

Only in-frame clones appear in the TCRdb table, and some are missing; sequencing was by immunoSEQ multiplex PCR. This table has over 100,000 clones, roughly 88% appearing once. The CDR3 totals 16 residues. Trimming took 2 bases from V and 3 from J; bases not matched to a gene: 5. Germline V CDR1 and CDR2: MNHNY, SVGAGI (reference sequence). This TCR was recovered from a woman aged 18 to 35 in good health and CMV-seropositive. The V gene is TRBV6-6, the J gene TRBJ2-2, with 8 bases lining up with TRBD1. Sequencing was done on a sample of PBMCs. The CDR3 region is CASSYVQGAYTGELFF. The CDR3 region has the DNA TGTGCCAGCAGTTACGTCCAGGGGGCATACACCGGGGAGCTGTTTTTT.